This T cell receptor beta chain was recorded in a study of cytotoxic CD8 clonotypes in ibrutinib-treated CLL. Study-wide background: The cohort had ten to eleven relapsed/refractory and roughly 15 treatment-naive patients, 17 IGHV unmutated. Study-wide points: Measured clonality at baseline was greater than in age-matched healthy donors and tracked with circulating CD8+ T-cell counts. The clonality rise at ibrutinib response reflected private clonotype expansion.

Germline CDR1 LNHDA, CDR2 SQIVND (reference sequence). J was trimmed by 7 bases and V by 5 bases; bases with no gene match: 16. This CDR3 region has 16 residues. As to this clone: As yet, its antigen is unknown.

Measured with immunoSEQ multiplex PCR; TCRdb has only the in-frame clones, and not every one. The table includes more than 110,000 clones, 70% to 90% detected once. The source of this sequence is a human donor with chronic lymphocytic leukemia. The chain recombines TRBV19 with TRBJ1-2; 7 bases align to TRBD1. Sequenced material: PBMCs, taken after 36 months of ibrutinib treatment. The DNA for the CDR3 is TGTGCCAGTAGTCCCCGGACAGGTCTACACACCTTTGGCTACACCTTC. Translated: CASSPRTGLHTFGYTF.